Presented here are 20 T cell receptor beta chains from one specimen sequenced in a study of metastatic and nonmetastatic thyroid tumors. No treatment of any kind had been given to any patient before thyroid surgery. MiXCR reprocessed the PCR reads for TCRdb. The sample lists about 33,000 clones; 15% to 20% were seen once. Specimen: blood. Source of these receptors: a female donor with papillary thyroid cancer or a benign thyroid nodule (not recorded which). Some clones in this sample may be carry-over from other donors' samples.

On this clone itself: A read error may account for a junction end that differs from germline. The gene calls are TRBV19 and TRBJ1-1; D unclear. The CDR3 totals 13 residues. Germline V gene data show CDR1 as LNHDA and CDR2 as SQIVND (reference sequence). The CDR3 sequence: CASSTTVVTESFF. Here the CDR3 DNA reads TGTGCCAGTAGTACTACAGTGGTAACTGAATCTTTCTTT.

V gene TRBV18 combines with J gene TRBJ2-1; 9 bases are shared with TRBD1. This CDR3 is 16 amino acids long. The J segment lost 7 bases and the V segment lost 3 bases, leaving 10 bases of the junction unmatched. Germline V gene lookup returns CDR1 KGHSH and CDR2 LQKENI. CDR3 bases: TGTGCCAGCTCACCCCCAGGACAGGGGCTGGGGAATGAGCAGTTCTTC. Encoded protein: CASSPPGQGLGNEQFF.

Many counts were recorded for this clone. The rearrangement uses TRBV20-1 and TRBJ1-1, with 7 bases lining up with TRBD1. The V gene's germline CDR1 is DFQATT and CDR2 SNEGSKA (reference sequence). CDR3 length equals 12 residues. CDR3 sequence: CSGGGADTEAFF. The CDR3 region has the DNA TGCAGCGGAGGGGGCGCAGACACTGAAGCTTTCTTT.

With respect to this clone: This may be a read error: a much more frequent sequence differs by one nucleotide. The chain combines TRBV12-3 or TRBV12-4 with TRBJ1-4, with unresolved D. The CDR3 extends over 17 amino acids. Trimming cost V 4 bases and J 8 bases, with 23 bases left between them. The CDR3 DNA sequence: TGTGCCAGCAGTTCACCCTTTGGCCTGCCCGCGGGCGAAAAACTGTTTTTT. This translates into CASSSPFGLPAGEKLFF.

This clone was observed many times. The chain is built from TRBV19 and TRBJ1-2; no reliable D call. This CDR3 region has 11 residues. V lost 9 bases and J lost 3, with 8 bases in between. Germline CDR1 LNHDA, CDR2 SQIVND (reference sequence). The CDR3 loop reads CASGRYYGYTF. CDR3 DNA sequence: TGTGCCAGCGGACGGTACTATGGCTACACCTTC.

Comment on this clone: A much bigger clone sits one base away, suggesting this may be a read error. V is TRBV6-1 and J is TRBJ2-2; perhaps TRBD1 as D (5 bases). This CDR3 spans 16 amino acids. Trimming stripped 6 bases from V and 0 bases from J, with 14 bases between. Per germline, CDR1 MNHNS and CDR2 SASEGT. The CDR3 nucleotides are TGTGCCAGCAGAAAAAGGTGGGGCGCGAACACCGGGGAGCTGTTTTTT. Translated, it gives CASRKRWGANTGELFF.

This clone was counted many times. The chain combines TRBV20-1 with TRBJ2-2, with unresolved D. The CDR3 has 14 amino acids. The ends were cut back, 2 bases at V and 3 bases at J, with 10 bases in the middle. Per the germline V gene, CDR1 is DFQATT and CDR2 is SNEGSKA (reference sequence). This CDR3 reads CSARIPTHTGELFF. The CDR3 nucleotides are TGCAGTGCTAGAATCCCGACCCACACCGGGGAGCTGTTTTTT.

In its sample, this clone was seen many times. With a much larger clone just one base away, this may be a read error. The CDR3 loop is CASITGANTGELFF. The CDR3 DNA reads as TGTGCCAGCATAACAGGGGCAAACACCGGGGAGCTGTTTTTT. The chain links TRBV12-3 or TRBV12-4 to TRBJ2-2, with 7 nucleotides matching TRBD1. V dropped 7 bases and J dropped 2; count of bases not matched to a gene: 4. This CDR3 has 14 residues.

In this sample, this clone turned up many times. This sequence joins TRBV6-5 and TRBJ2-7; 8 bases are a match to TRBD2. The J segment lost 3 bases and the V segment lost 3 bases, leaving 4 bases of the junction unmatched. Germline values: CDR1 MNHEY, CDR2 SVGAGI. This CDR3 contains 14 residues. The CDR3: CASSYRGGIYEQYF. The DNA for the CDR3 is TGTGCCAGCAGTTATCGGGGGGGTATCTACGAGCAGTACTTC.

This clone was observed at least ten times. The gene calls are TRBV9 and TRBJ1-5, with D uncertain. CDR3 length: 14 amino acids. Germline CDR1 is SGDLS and CDR2 is YYNGEE. V was cut by 0 bases and J by 5 bases, with 9 bases left in between. The CDR3 nucleotides are TGTGCCAGCAGCGTAGAAGCAGGAGATCAGCCCCAGCATTTT. Translated, it gives CASSVEAGDQPQHF.

This clone was observed at least ten times. V is TRBV20-1 and J is TRBJ2-1; D ambiguous. The V gene's germline CDR1 is DFQATT and CDR2 SNEGSKA (reference sequence). The CDR3 has 15 residues. V lost 4 bases and J lost 0, with 13 bases in between. The CDR3 sequence: CSAIPSDISYNEQFF. The CDR3 region has the DNA TGCAGTGCTATCCCCTCCGATATCTCCTACAATGAGCAGTTCTTC.

This clone occurred many times. The chain recombines TRBV5-1 with TRBJ1-2; D may be TRBD1 (6 bases). V was trimmed by 4 bases and J by 7 bases, leaving 20 bases between them. Germline assignment: CDR1 SGHRS and CDR2 YFSETQ. The CDR3 runs to 15 residues. CDR3 DNA sequence: TGCGCCAGCAGCCCCCTTGCAGGGGAGTGGGGTGGCTACACCTTC. This codes for CASSPLAGEWGGYTF. Variable domain in full (rest from reference TRBV5-1 and TRBJ1-2): KAGVTQTPRYLIKTRGQQVTLSCSPISGHRSVSWYQQTPGQGLQFLFEYFSETQRNKGNFPGRFSGRQFSNSRSEMNVSTLELGDSALYLCASSPLAGEWGGYTFGSGTRLTVV.

Concerning this clone itself: A read error is possible here, since a much larger clone lies one base away. The same CDR3 arises from other DNA sequences in this sample as well. The chain combines TRBV3-1 with TRBJ2-7; D gene ambiguous. Germline lookup yields CDR1 LGHDT and CDR2 YNNKEL (reference sequence). There are 14 residues in the CDR3. In nucleotides, the CDR3 is TGCGCCAGCAGCCAATCCACGGTCTCCTACGAGCAGTACTTC. It is translated as CASSQSTVSYEQYF.

This clone was picked up many times. The V call is TRBV11-2, the J call TRBJ1-1; D remains unclear. This CDR3 is 16 amino acids long. V dropped 1 base and J dropped 0 bases, with 12 bases sitting between them. The germline V gene encodes CDR1 SGHAT and CDR2 FQNNGV. The CDR3 DNA follows: TGTGCCAGCAGCTTAGGACCACCGACGGTGAACACTGAAGCTTTCTTT. This translates into CASSLGPPTVNTEAFF.

This clone has ten or more counts. The chain couples TRBV6-2 or TRBV6-3 to TRBJ1-4; tentatively, D is TRBD1 (6 bases). Per the germline V gene, CDR1 is MNHEY and CDR2 is SVGEGT. The CDR3 extends over 16 amino acids. V lost 2 bases to trimming and J lost 8 bases, with 18 bases between them. CDR3 in DNA: TGTGCCAGCAGTTACCCGTGGACAGCCTCAAAGGAAAAACTGTTTTTT. It specifies CASSYPWTASKEKLFF.

This clone was detected ten times or more. This rearrangement joins TRBV12-3 or TRBV12-4 to TRBJ2-2, with D tentatively TRBD1 (5 bases). Trimming removed 9 bases from V and 4 bases from J, with 15 bases in between. The CDR3 has 14 residues. The CDR3 coding sequence is TGTGCCAGTTTACGACAGCATATCACCGGGGAGCTGTTTTTT. Its translation is CASLRQHITGELFF.

This clone was counted many times. The J gene is TRBJ1-2, the V gene TRBV7-3; 7 bases map to TRBD1. Germline loops: CDR1 SGHTA, CDR2 FQGTGA. This CDR3 contains 15 residues. The V segment lost 2 bases and the J segment 2 bases; nucleotides outside the gene matches: 5. The CDR3 DNA is TGTGCCAGCAGCTTAGGAGGGGGCGGAAACTATGGCTACACCTTC. This gives the protein CASSLGGGGNYGYTF. Full variable domain (outside the CDR3, taken from reference TRBV7-3 and TRBJ1-2): GAGVSQTPSNKVTEKGKYVELRCDPISGHTALYWYRQSLGQGPEFLIYFQGTGAADDSGLPNDRFFAVRPEGSVSTLKIQRTERGDSAVYLCASSLGGGGNYGYTFGSGTRLTVV.

The chain joins TRBV20-1 to TRBJ2-2, with 11 bases matching TRBD2. With V trimmed by 6 bases and J by 4 bases, 7 bases remained unmatched. The germline gives CDR1 DFQATT, CDR2 SNEGSKA (reference sequence). This CDR3 has 15 amino acids. The CDR3 region has the DNA TGCAGTGCCCGGCTAGCGGGAGGACCCACCGGGGAGCTGTTTTTT. It specifies CSARLAGGPTGELFF.

This clone was observed at least ten times. This chain joins TRBV7-9 and TRBJ2-7, with D perhaps matching TRBD2 (5 bases). The CDR3 runs 14 residues. V lost 3 bases and J 5 bases, leaving 14 bases between the germline ends. Germline lookup yields CDR1 SEHNR and CDR2 FQNEAQ (reference sequence). The CDR3, as DNA: TGTGCCAGCAGCTTTGAGGCCAGAGCGGACGAGCAGTACTTC. Translating gives CASSFEARADEQYF.

Regarding this clone: A read error is likely, as this CDR3 ends without the conserved phenylalanine or tryptophan. It is unclear where the CDR3 begins or ends on the DNA, so no DNA is shown, and the CDR3 is as TCRdb lists it. The CDR3 loop is CASSCGLARGV. The V gene is TRBV28, the J gene TRBJ2-3; the tabulated D call, TRBD2, remains unverified against the DNA. The CDR3 is 11 residues long, ends included. The germline CDR1 and CDR2 sequences are MDHEN and SYDVKM.